This T cell receptor (beta chain) was captured in a study of response to subunit inactivated influenza vaccine. Study-level findings and limits: Authors proposed each seasonal influenza vaccination draws in few new T cells.

This clonotype was observed a handful of times. Its antigen is unknown. This CDR3 has 14 residues. Trimming took 4 bases from V and 0 from J, leaving 7 bases between them. CDR1 is SGHRS, CDR2 YFSETQ, per germline. A single record per CDR3 protein comes from TCRdb applying MiXCR to the RT-PCR reads. Of around 540,000 distinct CDR3 sequences listed, 10% to 15% are singletons. Sequenced here: PBMCs from blood, sampled on the day of vaccination. J is TRBJ2-2 and V is TRBV5-1, with D uncertain. This sequence was found in a man in his forties or fifties who received an inactivated influenza vaccine. CDR3 sequence (DNA): TGCGCCAGCAGCAAGAGCACGAACACCGGGGAGCTGTTTTTT. This translates into CASSKSTNTGELFF.